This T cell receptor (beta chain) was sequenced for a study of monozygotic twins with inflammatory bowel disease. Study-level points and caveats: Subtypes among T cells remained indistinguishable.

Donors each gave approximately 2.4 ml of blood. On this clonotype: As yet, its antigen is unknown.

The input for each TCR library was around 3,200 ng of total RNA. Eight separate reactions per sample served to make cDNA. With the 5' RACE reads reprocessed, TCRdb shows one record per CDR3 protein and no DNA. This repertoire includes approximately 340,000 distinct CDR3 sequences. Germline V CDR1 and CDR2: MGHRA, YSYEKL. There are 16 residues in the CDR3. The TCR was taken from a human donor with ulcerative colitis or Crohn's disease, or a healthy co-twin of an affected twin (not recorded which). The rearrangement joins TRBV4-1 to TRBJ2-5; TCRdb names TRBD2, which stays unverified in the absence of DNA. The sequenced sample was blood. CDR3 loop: CASSLSGPPGLETQYF.